This TCR beta chain is drawn from a study of shared clonotypes between healthy human individuals. Study context: Each donor had three CD4 naive, three CD4 memory, two CD8 naive and one CD8 memory plate.

Whole-study results and caveats: Clonotypes which were not shared had lower generation probabilities than clonotypes that all four donors shared.

About this clone itself: As yet, its antigen is unknown.

Authors' processing steps: Quality scores were absent from the junction-only immunoSEQ sequences, so filtering differed. Only in-frame clones appear in the TCRdb table, and some are missing; sequencing was by immunoSEQ multiplex PCR. Clone size and the V and J calls come from that table; the DNA yielded D and trimming. The sample consists of some 650,000 clones, about 97% of them appearing once. The germline gives CDR1 SGHRS, CDR2 YFSETQ. J was trimmed by 14 bases and V by 0 bases; bases with no gene match: 12. The length of the CDR3 is 16 residues. This chain uses TRBV5-1 with TRBJ2-4, with 12 bases that match TRBD2. Sequenced material: naive CD4+ T cells sorted from blood. Subset here: CD45RA+ positively selected. The origin of this receptor is a woman aged 25 to 45 in good health. Here the CDR3 reads CASSLVSGPSGREEYF. CDR3 in DNA: TGCGCCAGCAGCTTGGTTAGCGGGCCTAGCGGGAGGGAGGAGTACTTC. The variable domain in full, with the rest retrieved from reference TRBV5-1 and TRBJ2-4, is KAGVTQTPRYLIKTRGQQVTLSCSPISGHRSVSWYQQTPGQGLQFLFEYFSETQRNKGNFPGRFSGRQFSNSRSEMNVSTLELGDSALYLCASSLVSGPSGREEYFGAGTRLSVL.